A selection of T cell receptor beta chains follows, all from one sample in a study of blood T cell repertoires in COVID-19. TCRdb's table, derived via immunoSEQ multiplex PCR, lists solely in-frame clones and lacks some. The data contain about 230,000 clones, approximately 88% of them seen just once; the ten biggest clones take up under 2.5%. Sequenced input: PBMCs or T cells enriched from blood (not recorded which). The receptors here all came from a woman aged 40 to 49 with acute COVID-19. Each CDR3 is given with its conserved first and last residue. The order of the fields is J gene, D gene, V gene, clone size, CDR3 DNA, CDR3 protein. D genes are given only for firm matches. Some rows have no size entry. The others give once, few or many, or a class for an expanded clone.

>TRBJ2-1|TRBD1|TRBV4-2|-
TGTGCCAGCAGCCAAGAAGGACAGGGACGCTCCTACAATGAGCAGTTCTTC
CASSQEGQGRSYNEQFF
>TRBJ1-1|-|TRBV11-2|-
TGTGCCAGCAGCTTAGCAGGCAGGGGAGCCACTGAAGCTTTCTTT
CASSLAGRGATEAFF
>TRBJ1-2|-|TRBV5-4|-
TGTGCCAGCAGCTCAGAACTAAGGGGATCTAACTATGGCTACACCTTC
CASSSELRGSNYGYTF
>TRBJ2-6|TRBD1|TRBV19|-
TGTGCCAGTAGTGCTAGACAGGGAGGGGCCAACGTCCTGACTTTC
CASSARQGGANVLTF
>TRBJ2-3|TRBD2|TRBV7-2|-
TGTGCCAGCAGCTTCCGGCGGGGGGTGACAGATACGCAGTATTTT
CASSFRRGVTDTQYF
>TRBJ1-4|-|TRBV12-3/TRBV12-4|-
TGTGCCAGCAGTTTAGGAGGTGAAAAACTGTTTTTT
CASSLGGEKLFF
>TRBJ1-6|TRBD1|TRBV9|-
TGTGCCAGCAGCCCAGGACAGGGGGCTAATTCACCCCTCCACTTT
CASSPGQGANSPLHF
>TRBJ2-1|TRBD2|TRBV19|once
TGTGCCAGTAGTATGCCGGGACTAGCGGGGGGGTCCTACAATGAGCAGTTCTTC
CASSMPGLAGGSYNEQFF
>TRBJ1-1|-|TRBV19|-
TGTGCCAGTAGTATGAACGAGGCCAACACTGAAGCTTTCTTT
CASSMNEANTEAFF
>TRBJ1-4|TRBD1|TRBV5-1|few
TGCGCCAGCAGCTTGGGGACAGGGCTAACTAATGAAAAACTGTTTTTT
CASSLGTGLTNEKLFF
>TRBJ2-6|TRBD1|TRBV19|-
TGTGCCAGTAGTATAGCGGCAGGGGGTTCAGGGGCCAACGTCCTGACTTTC
CASSIAAGGSGANVLTF
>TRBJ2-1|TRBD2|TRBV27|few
TGTGCCAGCAGCCCTCCCCCTAGCGGGGTGAGAAATGAGCAGTTCTTC
CASSPPPSGVRNEQFF
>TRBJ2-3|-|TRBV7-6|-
TGTGCCAGCAGCTTAGGGGTGGAGGGGGGGCCACAGTATTTT
CASSLGVEGGPQYF
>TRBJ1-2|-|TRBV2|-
TGTGCCAGCAGTGAACTTACTAACTATGGCTACACCTTC
CASSELTNYGYTF
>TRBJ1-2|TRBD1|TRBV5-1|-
TGCGCCAGCAGCCCTGGGACAGAGAGAGCAGGTGGCTACACCTTC
CASSPGTERAGGYTF
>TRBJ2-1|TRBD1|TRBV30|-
TGTGCCTGGAGGGTACAGGGGATGGATGAGCAGTTCTTC
CAWRVQGMDEQFF
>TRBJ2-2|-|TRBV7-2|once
TGTGCCAGCAGCAACGTGGGGGCTAACACCGGGGAGCTGTTTTTT
CASSNVGANTGELFF
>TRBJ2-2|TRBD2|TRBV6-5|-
TGTGCCAGCATCCAAGGGACTAGCGTAACCGGGGAGCTGTTTTTT
CASIQGTSVTGELFF
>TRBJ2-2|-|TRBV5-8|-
TGTGCCAGCAGCTTGAGTGGTAGAAGCACCGGGGAGCTGTTTTTT
CASSLSGRSTGELFF
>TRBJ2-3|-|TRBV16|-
TGTGCCAGCAGCCAACGAAGAGCGGGCCCGCGCACAGATACGCAGTATTTT
CASSQRRAGPRTDTQYF
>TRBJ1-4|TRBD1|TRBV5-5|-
TGTGCCAGCAGTCCAGACAGGGGCGTAACTAATGAAAAACTGTTTTTT
CASSPDRGVTNEKLFF
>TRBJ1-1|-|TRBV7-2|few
TGTGCCAGCAGCTTTCAGGGTCATACTGAAGCTTTCTTT
CASSFQGHTEAFF
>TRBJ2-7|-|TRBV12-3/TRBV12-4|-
TGTGCCAGCTCCCTCGGTAGCTTTGCCTCGCAGTACTTC
CASSLGSFASQYF
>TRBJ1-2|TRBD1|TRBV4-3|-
TGCGCCAGCAGCCAAGATGTGAACAGGGGCGTCTATGGCTACACCTTC
CASSQDVNRGVYGYTF
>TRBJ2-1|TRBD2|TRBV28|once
TGTGCCAGCAGTTCTTCCGCGGGAGGGCCAGGTAATGAGCAGTTCTTC
CASSSSAGGPGNEQFF
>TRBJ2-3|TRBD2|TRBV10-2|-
TGCGCCAGCAGTGGGAGAGCGGGAGTCGGAGATACGCAGTATTTT
CASSGRAGVGDTQYF
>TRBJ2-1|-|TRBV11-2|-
TGTGCCAGCAGCATCGGGACTCCCAGATTCCGGAATGAGCAGTTCTTC
CASSIGTPRFRNEQFF
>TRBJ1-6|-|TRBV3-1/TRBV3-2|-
TGTGCCAGCAGCCAAGATGGGGCGAGCTCCTATAATTCACCCCTCCACTTT
CASSQDGASSYNSPLHF
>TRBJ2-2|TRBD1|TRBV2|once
TGTGCCAGCATGGACAGGGATAACACCGGGGAGCTGTTTTTT
CASMDRDNTGELFF
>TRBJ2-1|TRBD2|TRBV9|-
TGTGCCAGCAGCGTGGGGACTAGCGGGAATTTAGGTGAGCAGTTCTTC
CASSVGTSGNLGEQFF
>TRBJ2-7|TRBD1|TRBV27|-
TGTGCCAGCAGCCGAAGCTCCGGGACAGGGGCCTACGAGCAGTACTTC
CASSRSSGTGAYEQYF
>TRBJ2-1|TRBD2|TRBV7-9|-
TGTGCCAGCACCTCCCTTCTAATAGCGGGAGTAAACAATGAGCAGTTCTTC
CASTSLLIAGVNNEQFF
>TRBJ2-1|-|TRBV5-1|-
TGCGCCAGCAGCGTCCGGGGGGCCAATGAGCAGTTCTTC
CASSVRGANEQFF
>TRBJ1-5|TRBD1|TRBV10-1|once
TGCGCCAGCAGTGCCGGACAGGGCGGCCAGCCCCAGCATTTT
CASSAGQGGQPQHF
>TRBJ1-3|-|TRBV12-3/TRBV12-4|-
TGTGCCAGCGGGGGCCCTGGAAACACCATATATTTT
CASGGPGNTIYF
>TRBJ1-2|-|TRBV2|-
TGTGCCAGCAGTGACAGGGCCGGCTACACCTTC
CASSDRAGYTF
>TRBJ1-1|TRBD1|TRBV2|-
TGTGCCAGCAGTGTAGACAGGGACACTGAAGCTTTCTTT
CASSVDRDTEAFF
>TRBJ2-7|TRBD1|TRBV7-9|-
TGTGCCAGCAGCTCAGTAGGGGACAGGGGATACTACGAGCAGTACTTC
CASSSVGDRGYYEQYF
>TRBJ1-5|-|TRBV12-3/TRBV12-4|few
TGTGCCAGCAGTCCTACTTATCAGCCCCAGCATTTT
CASSPTYQPQHF
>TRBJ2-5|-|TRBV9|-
TGTGCCAGCAGTAAAATGAGGCTCGGGGAGACCCAGTACTTC
CASSKMRLGETQYF
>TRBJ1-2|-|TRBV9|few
TGTGCCAGCAGCGTAGCAAGTGAGGGCTATGGCTACACCTTC
CASSVASEGYGYTF
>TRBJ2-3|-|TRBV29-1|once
TGCAGCGTCCTAGCGCCCGAACTTAGCACAGATACGCAGTATTTT
CSVLAPELSTDTQYF
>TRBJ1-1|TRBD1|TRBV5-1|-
TGCGCCAGCAGTTTTTCGGGACAGAGTATTTGGAACACTGAAGCTTTCTTT
CASSFSGQSIWNTEAFF
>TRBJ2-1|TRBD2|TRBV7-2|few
TGTGCCAGCAGCCTTCTAGCGGGAGTTGAGCAGTTCTTC
CASSLLAGVEQFF
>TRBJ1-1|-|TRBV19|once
TGTGCCAGTAGTGTAATAATGAACACTGAAGCTTTCTTT
CASSVIMNTEAFF
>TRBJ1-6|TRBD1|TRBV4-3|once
TGCGCCAGCAGCCAAGCTAGGGGACAGGCCAATTCACCCCTCCACTTT
CASSQARGQANSPLHF
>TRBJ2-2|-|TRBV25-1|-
TGTGCCAGCAGTGATCAACTGGAGACCGGGGAGCTGTTTTTT
CASSDQLETGELFF
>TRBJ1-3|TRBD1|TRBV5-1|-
TGCGCCAGCAGCACGGGACAGGGGAGAAACACCATATATTTT
CASSTGQGRNTIYF
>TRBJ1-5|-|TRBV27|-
TGTGCCAGCTCGCCCCTCCCCCGGGGGAACCAGCCCCAGCATTTT
CASSPLPRGNQPQHF
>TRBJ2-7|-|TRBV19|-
TGTGCCAGTAGTATAGCGGACTTGCAGTACTTC
CASSIADLQYF
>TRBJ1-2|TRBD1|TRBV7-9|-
TGTGCCAGCAGCGAGCCGGGACAGGGTAACTATGGCTACACCTTC
CASSEPGQGNYGYTF
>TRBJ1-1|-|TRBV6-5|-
TGTGCCAGCAGTTACACAGGTCAGGGGAGAGAAGCTTTCTTT
CASSYTGQGREAFF
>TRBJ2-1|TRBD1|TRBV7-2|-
TGTGCCAGCACCTTTGACAGGGGGCTGTACAATGAGCAGTTCTTC
CASTFDRGLYNEQFF
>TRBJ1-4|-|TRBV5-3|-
TGTGCCAGAAGCTTCCGGGGATTTACAACTAATGAAAAACTGTTTTTT
CARSFRGFTTNEKLFF